These 3 T cell receptor beta chains were sequenced from one sample in a study of T cells in Graves' hyperthyroidism and ophthalmopathy. RNA transcripts were the template for amplifying TCR beta CDR3 regions. TCR CDR3 regions were first amplified by RT-PCR with HTBI primers. Using its own MiXCR run on the multiplex PCR reads, TCRdb lists one record per CDR3 protein. The table shows 600,000 to 650,000 distinct CDR3 sequences, with more than 20% occurring only once. The sequencing sample was made of blood. The receptors originated from a man aged 30 to 45 with Graves' ophthalmopathy.

This clonotype was counted many times. CDR3 residues: CASSLVGWAGKNEQFF. CDR3 coding DNA: TGTGCCAGCAGCTTAGTTGGGTGGGCAGGCAAGAATGAGCAGTTCTTC. The chain combines TRBV7-9 with TRBJ2-1; D is unclear. The CDR3 extends over 16 amino acids. CDR1 and CDR2 (germline): SEHNR, FQNEAQ (reference sequence). Trimming removed 1 base from V and 7 bases from J, with 17 bases in between.

This clonotype was seen many times. The chain links TRBV11-2 to TRBJ2-1, with TRBD2 matching 14 bases. Germline V gene sequence: CDR1 SGHAT, CDR2 FQNNGV. The CDR3 is made up of 18 amino acids. V was clipped by 4 bases and J by 9 bases; unmatched bases: 14. The chain's CDR3 is CASSSTSGRARMNGEQFF. The CDR3 region has the DNA TGTGCCAGCAGCTCGACTAGCGGGAGGGCCCGAATGAACGGTGAGCAGTTCTTC.

This chain links TRBV7-3 with TRBJ2-1; the D gene is possibly TRBD2 (5 bases). Trimming stripped 5 bases from V and 7 bases from J, with 9 bases between. The germline V gene has CDR1 SGHTA and CDR2 FQGTGA. The CDR3 runs to 12 residues. The CDR3 DNA is TGTGCCAGCAGCGGGAGTTCGAATGAGCAGTTCTTC. Translating gives CASSGSSNEQFF.